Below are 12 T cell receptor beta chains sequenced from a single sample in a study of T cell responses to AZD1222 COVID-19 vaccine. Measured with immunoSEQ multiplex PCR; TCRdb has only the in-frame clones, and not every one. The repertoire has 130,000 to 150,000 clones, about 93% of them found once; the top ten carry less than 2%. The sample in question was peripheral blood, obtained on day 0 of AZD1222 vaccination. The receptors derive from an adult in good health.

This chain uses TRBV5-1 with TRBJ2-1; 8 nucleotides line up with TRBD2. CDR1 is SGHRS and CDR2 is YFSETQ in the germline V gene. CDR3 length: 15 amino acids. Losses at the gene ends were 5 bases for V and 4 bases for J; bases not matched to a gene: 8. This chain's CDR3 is CASSPGTSQYNEQFF. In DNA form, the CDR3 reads TGCGCCAGCAGTCCCGGGACTAGTCAATACAATGAGCAGTTCTTC.

The CDR3 spells CASSPAGSGNTIYF. DNA of the CDR3: TGTGCCAGCTCACCAGCGGGGTCTGGAAACACCATATATTTT. The V call is TRBV18, the J call TRBJ1-3; D not resolved. CDR1 and CDR2 from the germline V gene are KGHSH and LQKENI. The V end was cut by 2 bases, the J end by 1 base, with 6 bases between. The CDR3 has 14 residues. Using reference TRBV18 and TRBJ1-3 for the parts outside the CDR3, the full variable domain is NAGVMQNPRHLVRRRGQEARLRCSPMKGHSHVYWYRQLPEEGLKFMVYLQKENIIDESGMPKERFSAEFPKEGPSILRIQQVVRGDSAAYFCASSPAGSGNTIYFGEGSWLTVV.

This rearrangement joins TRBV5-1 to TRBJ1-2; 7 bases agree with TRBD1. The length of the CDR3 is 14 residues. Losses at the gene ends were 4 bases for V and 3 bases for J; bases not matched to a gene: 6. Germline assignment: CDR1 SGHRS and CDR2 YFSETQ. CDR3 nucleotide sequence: TGCGCCAGCAGCAACAGGGGTATAGACTATGGCTACACCTTC. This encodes CASSNRGIDYGYTF. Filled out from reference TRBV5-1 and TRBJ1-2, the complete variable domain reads KAGVTQTPRYLIKTRGQQVTLSCSPISGHRSVSWYQQTPGQGLQFLFEYFSETQRNKGNFPGRFSGRQFSNSRSEMNVSTLELGDSALYLCASSNRGIDYGYTFGSGTRLTVV.

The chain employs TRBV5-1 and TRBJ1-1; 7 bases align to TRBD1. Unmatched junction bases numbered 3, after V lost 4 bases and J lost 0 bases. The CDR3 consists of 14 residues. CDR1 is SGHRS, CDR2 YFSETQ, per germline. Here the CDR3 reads CASSTRGMNTEAFF. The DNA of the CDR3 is TGCGCCAGCAGCACCAGGGGGATGAACACTGAAGCTTTCTTT.

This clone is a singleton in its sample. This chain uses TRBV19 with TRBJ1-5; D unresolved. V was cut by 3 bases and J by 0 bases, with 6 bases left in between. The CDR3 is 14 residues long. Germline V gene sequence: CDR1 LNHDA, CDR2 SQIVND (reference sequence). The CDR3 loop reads CASSMRFSNQPQHF. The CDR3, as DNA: TGTGCCAGTAGTATGAGGTTTAGCAATCAGCCCCAGCATTTT.

The CDR3 nucleotides read TGTGCCAGCAGCCGACCGGGACAGGGGGCCTACGAGCAGTACTTC. Translating gives CASSRPGQGAYEQYF. V gene TRBV5-6 combines with J gene TRBJ2-7, with 11 bases identical to TRBD1. Trimming cost V 4 bases and J 2 bases; bases outside gene matches: 5. There are 15 residues in the CDR3. Per the germline V gene, CDR1 is SGHDT and CDR2 is YYEEEE.

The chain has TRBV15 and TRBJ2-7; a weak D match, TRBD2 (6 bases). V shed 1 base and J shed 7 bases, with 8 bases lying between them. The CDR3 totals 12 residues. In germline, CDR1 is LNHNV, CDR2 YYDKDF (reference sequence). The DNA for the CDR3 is TGTGCCACCAGCAGAGCGGGAGAGGAGCAGTACTTC. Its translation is CATSRAGEEQYF.

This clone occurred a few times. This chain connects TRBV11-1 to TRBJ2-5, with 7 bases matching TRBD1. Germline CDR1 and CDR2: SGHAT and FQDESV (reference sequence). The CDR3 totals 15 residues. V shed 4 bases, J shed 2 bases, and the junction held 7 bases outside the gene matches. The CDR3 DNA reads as TGTGCCAGCAGCTGGGCAGGGGGTGAACAAGAGACCCAGTACTTC. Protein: CASSWAGGEQETQYF.

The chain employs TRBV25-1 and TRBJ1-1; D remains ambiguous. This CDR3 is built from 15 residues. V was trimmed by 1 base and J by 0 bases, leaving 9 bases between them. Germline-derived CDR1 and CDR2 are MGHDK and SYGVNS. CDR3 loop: CASSESAVLNTEAFF. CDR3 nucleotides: TGTGCCAGCAGTGAATCGGCGGTTTTGAACACTGAAGCTTTCTTT.

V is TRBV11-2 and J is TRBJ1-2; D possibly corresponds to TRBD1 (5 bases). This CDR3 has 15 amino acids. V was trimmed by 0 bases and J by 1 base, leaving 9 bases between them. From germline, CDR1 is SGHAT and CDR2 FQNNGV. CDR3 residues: CASSLEGRFNYGYTF. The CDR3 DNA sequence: TGTGCCAGCAGCTTAGAGGGGCGGTTTAACTATGGCTACACCTTC.

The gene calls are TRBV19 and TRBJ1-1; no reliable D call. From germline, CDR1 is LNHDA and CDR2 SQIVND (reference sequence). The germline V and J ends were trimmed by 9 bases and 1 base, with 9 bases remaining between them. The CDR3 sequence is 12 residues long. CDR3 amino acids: CASRTRNTEAFF. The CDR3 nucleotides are TGTGCCAGCAGAACAAGGAACACTGAAGCTTTCTTT. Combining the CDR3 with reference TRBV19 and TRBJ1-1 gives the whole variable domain DGGITQSPKYLFRKEGQNVTLSCEQNLNHDAMYWYRQDPGQGLRLIYYSQIVNDFQKGDIAEGYSVSREKKESFPLTVTSAQKNPTAFYLCASRTRNTEAFFGQGTRLTVV.

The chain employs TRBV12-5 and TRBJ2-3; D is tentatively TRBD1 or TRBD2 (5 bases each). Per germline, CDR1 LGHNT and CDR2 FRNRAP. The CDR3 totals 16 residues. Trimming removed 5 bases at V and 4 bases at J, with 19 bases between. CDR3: CASGPGTPNQADTQYF. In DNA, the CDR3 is TGTGCTAGTGGTCCCGGGACCCCGAACCAGGCAGATACGCAGTATTTT.